Listed below are T cell receptor beta chains from one sample, sequenced in a study of blood T cell repertoires in COVID-19. Produced via immunoSEQ multiplex PCR; TCRdb's table is partial and in-frame only. The data show tens of thousands of clones, with almost 90% seen just once and about 4.3% held by the top ten. Material for sequencing was peripheral blood. The receptor set was obtained from a woman at least 80 years old with active or convalescent COVID-19. Both conserved end residues are part of each CDR3. A D gene is named only where the DNA matches it firmly. Not every row has a clone size; where given, it reads once, few, many or a size class.

few,12,TRBJ2-1,.,TRBV2,CASSSPNNEQFF,TGTGCCAGCAGTAGCCCAAACAATGAGCAGTTCTTC
.,16,TRBJ2-1,TRBD2,TRBV7-3,CASSRLAGVGVNEQFF,TGTGCCAGCAGCCGTCTAGCGGGAGTGGGTGTCAATGAGCAGTTCTTC
.,14,TRBJ2-7,.,TRBV5-6,CASSLGGLYYEQYF,TGTGCCAGCAGCTTGGGGGGCCTTTACTACGAGCAGTACTTC
.,15,TRBJ1-6,.,TRBV28,CASSFLTGIGSPLHF,TGTGCCAGCAGTTTCCTCACAGGGATTGGTTCACCCCTCCACTTT
.,16,TRBJ2-3,TRBD2,TRBV30,CAWSAGLAGAGDTQYF,TGTGCCTGGAGTGCTGGGCTAGCGGGAGCTGGAGATACGCAGTATTTT
.,16,TRBJ1-1,TRBD1,TRBV10-3,CAISGTGGTMNTEAFF,TGTGCCATCAGTGGGACAGGGGGCACCATGAACACTGAAGCTTTCTTT
.,15,TRBJ2-5,TRBD1,TRBV5-6,CASSLAGTGVETQYF,TGTGCCAGCAGCTTGGCCGGGACAGGGGTGGAGACCCAGTACTTC
.,13,TRBJ2-7,.,TRBV15,CATSRDRVNEQYF,TGTGCCACCAGCAGAGATAGAGTAAACGAGCAGTACTTC
.,15,TRBJ2-1,.,TRBV5-1,CASSLGAGQNNEQFF,TGCGCCAGCAGCTTGGGGGCGGGACAGAACAATGAGCAGTTCTTC
.,15,TRBJ2-1,TRBD2,TRBV2,CASTRGTSGYNEQFF,TGTGCCAGCACCCGGGGGACTAGCGGTTACAATGAGCAGTTCTTC
.,16,TRBJ1-5,TRBD1,TRBV30,CAWSLGDSQAYQPQHF,TGTGCCTGGAGTCTAGGGGACAGCCAGGCGTATCAGCCCCAGCATTTT
.,13,TRBJ1-2,.,TRBV27,CASSLSGSYGYTF,TGTGCCAGCAGTTTATCAGGGAGCTATGGCTACACCTTC
.,15,TRBJ2-1,.,TRBV6-5,CASSSVGGGVFEQFF,TGTGCCAGCAGTTCGGTGGGAGGGGGGGTTTTTGAGCAGTTCTTC
.,13,TRBJ2-7,.,TRBV9,CASSVDLAGEQYF,TGTGCCAGCAGCGTAGATCTAGCCGGTGAGCAGTACTTC
.,13,TRBJ1-5,TRBD1,TRBV6-5,CASRGQGQQPQHF,TGTGCCAGCAGAGGACAGGGACAGCAGCCCCAGCATTTT
.,15,TRBJ1-6,.,TRBV27,CASMLQGLSNSPLHF,TGTGCCAGCATGCTCCAGGGACTTTCAAATTCACCCCTCCACTTT
once,16,TRBJ1-2,TRBD1,TRBV11-2,CASSPRSGQGVYGYTF,TGTGCCAGCAGCCCCCGATCTGGGCAGGGGGTCTATGGCTACACCTTC
.,15,TRBJ2-1,TRBD2,TRBV30,CAWTMGAGLSNEQFF,TGTGCCTGGACAATGGGAGCGGGACTCTCCAATGAGCAGTTCTTC
.,14,TRBJ1-5,.,TRBV6-5,CASSRGAGNQPQHF,TGTGCCAGCAGCCGGGGCGCGGGGAATCAGCCCCAGCATTTT
.,14,TRBJ1-4,.,TRBV19,CASSLRQANEKLFF,TGTGCCAGTAGTTTGAGACAGGCTAATGAAAAACTGTTTTTT
.,20,TRBJ2-1,TRBD2,TRBV18,CASSPLGTSGSKIGGNEQFF,TGTGCCAGCTCACCATTGGGGACTAGCGGGAGCAAAATCGGAGGGAATGAGCAGTTCTTC
.,15,TRBJ1-2,TRBD1,TRBV5-1,CASSGAGQGSYGYTF,TGCGCCAGCAGTGGCGCGGGACAGGGATCATATGGCTACACCTTC
few,16,TRBJ1-5,TRBD1,TRBV19,CASSTGTGSSNQPQHF,TGTGCCAGTAGTACCGGGACAGGGTCATCCAATCAGCCCCAGCATTTT
.,16,TRBJ1-4,TRBD1,TRBV18,CASSQFPRGTNEKLFF,TGTGCCAGCTCCCAATTCCCCAGGGGGACTAATGAAAAACTGTTTTTT
.,13,TRBJ2-5,.,TRBV2,CASTTGVGETQYF,TGTGCCAGCACGACGGGAGTGGGAGAGACCCAGTACTTC
.,14,TRBJ2-7,.,TRBV5-1,CASSRGAGIGEQYF,TGCGCCAGCAGCCGGGGGGCGGGTATCGGCGAGCAGTACTTC
.,13,TRBJ2-5,.,TRBV19,CASSFLRSETQYF,TGTGCCAGTAGTTTTCTGCGATCGGAGACCCAGTACTTC
.,16,TRBJ1-2,TRBD1,TRBV2,CASSAGQGELGYGYTF,TGTGCCAGCAGTGCCGGACAGGGGGAGCTTGGCTATGGCTACACCTTC
.,13,TRBJ2-2,.,TRBV28,CASIRTWTGELFF,TGTGCCAGCATTCGAACTTGGACCGGGGAGCTGTTTTTT
.,13,TRBJ1-1,.,TRBV19,CASSILQGTEAFF,TGTGCCAGTAGTATTCTACAGGGCACTGAAGCTTTCTTT
.,16,TRBJ2-1,TRBD2,TRBV28,CTSSSQAGGLYNEQFF,TGTACCAGCAGTTCCCAAGCGGGAGGGCTATACAATGAGCAGTTCTTC
.,15,TRBJ2-7,TRBD1,TRBV7-2,CASSLAPGQYYEQYF,TGTGCCAGCAGCTTAGCGCCGGGACAGTACTACGAGCAGTACTTC
.,14,TRBJ1-5,TRBD1,TRBV28,CASRGGQDRQPQHF,TGTGCCAGCAGGGGGGGACAGGACAGACAGCCCCAGCATTTT
.,13,TRBJ2-5,.,TRBV5-1,CASSLGGQETQYF,TGCGCCAGCAGCTTAGGGGGCCAAGAGACCCAGTACTTC
.,16,TRBJ2-5,.,TRBV6-5,CASSSRRERYQETQYF,TGTGCCAGCAGTTCCCGGAGGGAGAGGTACCAAGAGACCCAGTACTTC
.,11,TRBJ1-1,.,TRBV2,CASSEQAEAFF,TGTGCCAGCAGTGAACAGGCGGAAGCTTTCTTT
.,15,TRBJ2-1,.,TRBV11-3,CASRSWREEDNEQFF,TGTGCCAGCAGGAGTTGGAGGGAAGAGGACAATGAGCAGTTCTTC
medium-sized,14,TRBJ1-2,.,TRBV7-9,CASSLTGIDYGYTF,TGTGCCAGCAGCTTAACAGGGATAGACTATGGCTACACCTTC
.,13,TRBJ2-7,TRBD1,TRBV18,CASSPGQGAEQYF,TGTGCCAGCTCACCGGGGCAGGGGGCTGAGCAGTACTTC
.,15,TRBJ1-4,TRBD1,TRBV28,CASSVMGQGTEKLFF,TGTGCCAGCAGTGTTATGGGACAGGGGACTGAAAAACTGTTTTTT
.,18,TRBJ1-2,TRBD1,TRBV14,CASSQGWRTGARYYGYTF,TGTGCCAGCAGCCAAGGGTGGAGAACAGGGGCGAGGTACTATGGCTACACCTTC
.,15,TRBJ2-1,TRBD2,TRBV5-4,CASSSLAESYNEQFF,TGTGCCAGCAGCTCCCTAGCGGAGAGCTACAATGAGCAGTTCTTC